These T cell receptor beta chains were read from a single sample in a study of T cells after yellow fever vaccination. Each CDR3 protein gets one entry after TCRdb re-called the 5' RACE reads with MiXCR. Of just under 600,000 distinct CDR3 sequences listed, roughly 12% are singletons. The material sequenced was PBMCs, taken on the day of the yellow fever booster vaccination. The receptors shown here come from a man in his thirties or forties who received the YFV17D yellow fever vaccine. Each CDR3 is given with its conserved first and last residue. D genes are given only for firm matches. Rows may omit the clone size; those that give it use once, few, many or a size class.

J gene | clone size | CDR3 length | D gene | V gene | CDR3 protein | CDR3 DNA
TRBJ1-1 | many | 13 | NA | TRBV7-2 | CASSLVANTEAFF | TGTGCCAGCAGCTTAGTCGCGAACACTGAAGCTTTCTTT
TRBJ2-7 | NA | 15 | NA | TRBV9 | CASSPSGTLNYEQYF | TGTGCCAGCAGCCCATCTGGGACCCTCAACTACGAGCAGTACTTC
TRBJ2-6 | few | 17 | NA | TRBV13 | CASSLRDGTFGANVLTF | TGTGCCAGCAGCCTCCGGGACGGGACTTTTGGGGCCAACGTCCTGACTTTC
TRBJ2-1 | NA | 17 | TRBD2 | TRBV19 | CASSPRFSGRANNEQFF | TGTGCCAGTAGTCCCCGGTTTAGCGGGAGGGCCAACAATGAGCAGTTCTTC
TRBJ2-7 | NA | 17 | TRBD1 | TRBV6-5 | CASSYSRWTGAPYEQYF | TGTGCCAGCAGTTACTCGAGGTGGACAGGGGCTCCCTACGAGCAGTACTTC
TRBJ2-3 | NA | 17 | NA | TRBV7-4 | CASSPATTLLGTDTQYF | TGTGCCAGCAGCCCCGCGACTACTTTGCTAGGCACAGATACGCAGTATTTT
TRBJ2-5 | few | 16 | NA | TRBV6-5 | CASSYSIDPTGETQYF | TGTGCCAGCAGTTACTCGATAGACCCCACAGGAGAGACCCAGTACTTC
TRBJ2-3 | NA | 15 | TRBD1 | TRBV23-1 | CASSQRDRESDTQYF | TGCGCCAGCAGTCAGCGGGACAGGGAGTCAGATACGCAGTATTTT
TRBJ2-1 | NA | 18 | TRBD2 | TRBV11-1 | CASSLPIRLARGRNEQFF | TGTGCCAGCAGCTTACCCATCCGACTAGCGAGAGGGCGGAATGAGCAGTTCTTC
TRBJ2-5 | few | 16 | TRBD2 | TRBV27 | CASSLLRTSERGTQYF | TGTGCCAGCAGTTTATTAAGGACTAGCGAAAGAGGGACCCAGTACTTC
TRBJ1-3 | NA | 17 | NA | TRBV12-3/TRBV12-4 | CASSFRPDVVSGNTIYF | TGTGCCAGCAGTTTTCGTCCGGATGTAGTCTCTGGAAACACCATATATTTT
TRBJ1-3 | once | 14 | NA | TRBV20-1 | CSASAGTKGNTIYF | TGCAGTGCTAGTGCCGGGACAAAGGGAAACACCATATATTTT
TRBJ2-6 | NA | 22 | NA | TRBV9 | CASSVDEGPSGGFFSGANVLTF | TGTGCCAGCAGCGTAGACGAGGGGCCGAGTGGGGGATTCTTCTCTGGGGCCAACGTCCTGACTTTC
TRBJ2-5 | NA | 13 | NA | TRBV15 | CATSGVREETQYF | TGTGCCACCAGTGGTGTAAGGGAAGAGACCCAGTACTTC
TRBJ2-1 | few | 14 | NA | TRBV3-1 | CASSRVGGDNEQFF | TGTGCCAGCAGCCGGGTGGGTGGGGACAATGAGCAGTTCTTC
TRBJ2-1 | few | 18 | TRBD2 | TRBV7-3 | CASSLFSWREGQENEQFF | TGTGCCAGCAGCTTATTTTCCTGGCGGGAGGGCCAGGAAAATGAGCAGTTCTTC
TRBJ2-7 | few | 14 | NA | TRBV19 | CASSATGWAYEQYF | TGTGCCAGTAGCGCCACAGGGTGGGCATACGAGCAGTACTTC
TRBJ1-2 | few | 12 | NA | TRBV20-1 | CSASYQTNGYTF | TGCAGTGCTAGTTACCAGACAAATGGCTACACCTTC
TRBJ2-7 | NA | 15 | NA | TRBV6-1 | CASGRGLAPTYEQYF | TGTGCCAGCGGAAGGGGGCTAGCGCCAACCTACGAGCAGTACTTC
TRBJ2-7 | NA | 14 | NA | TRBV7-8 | CASSLGGLLSEQYF | TGTGCCAGCAGCTTAGGCGGACTGCTCTCCGAGCAGTACTTC
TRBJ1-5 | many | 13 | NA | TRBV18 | CASSPPGNQPQHF | TGTGCCAGCTCACCACCGGGGAATCAGCCCCAGCATTTT
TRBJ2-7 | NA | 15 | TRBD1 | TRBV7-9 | CASSPQRQGVYEQYF | TGTGCCAGCAGCCCCCAAAGACAGGGGGTTTACGAGCAGTACTTC
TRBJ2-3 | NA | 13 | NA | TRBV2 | CASRITYTDTQYF | TGTGCCAGCAGGATAACCTACACAGATACGCAGTATTTT
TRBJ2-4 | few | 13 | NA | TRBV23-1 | CATCCSAKNIQYF | TGCGCCACCTGTTGTAGCGCCAAAAACATTCAGTACTTC
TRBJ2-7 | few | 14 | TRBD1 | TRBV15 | CATYDGQGAREQYF | TGTGCCACCTACGACGGACAGGGGGCCAGGGAGCAGTACTTC
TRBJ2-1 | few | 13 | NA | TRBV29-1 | CSVEGFSDDEQFF | TGCAGCGTGGAAGGATTTAGCGACGATGAGCAGTTCTTC
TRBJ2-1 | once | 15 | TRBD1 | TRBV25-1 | CASSGDRKNYNEQFF | TGTGCCAGCAGTGGGGACAGGAAGAACTACAATGAGCAGTTCTTC
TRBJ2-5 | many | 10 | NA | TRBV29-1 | CSAYEETQYF | TGCAGCGCTTACGAAGAGACCCAGTACTTC
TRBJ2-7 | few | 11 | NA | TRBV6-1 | CASSTAPEQYF | TGTGCCAGCAGCACCGCTCCCGAGCAGTACTTC
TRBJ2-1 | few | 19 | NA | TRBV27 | CASSPQITYGGSSYNEQFF | TGTGCCAGCAGTCCTCAAATAACCTATGGGGGGAGTTCCTACAATGAGCAGTTCTTC
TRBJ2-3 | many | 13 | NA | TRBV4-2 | CASSQVRSDTQYF | TGTGCCAGCAGCCAAGTCCGGTCGGATACGCAGTATTTT
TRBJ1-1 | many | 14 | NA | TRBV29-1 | CSVEGAGANTEAFF | TGCAGCGTTGAAGGTGCAGGGGCGAACACTGAAGCTTTCTTT
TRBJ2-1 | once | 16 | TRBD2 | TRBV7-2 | CASSLGASGRAGQQFF | TGTGCCAGCAGCTTAGGGGCTAGCGGGAGAGCGGGGCAGCAGTTCTTC
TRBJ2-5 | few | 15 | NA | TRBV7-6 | CASSPPGRPGETQYF | TGTGCCAGCAGCCCTCCGGGACGGCCCGGGGAGACCCAGTACTTC
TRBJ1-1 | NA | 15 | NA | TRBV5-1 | CASSLEGFMNTEAFF | TGCGCCAGCAGCTTGGAGGGCTTTATGAACACTGAAGCTTTCTTT
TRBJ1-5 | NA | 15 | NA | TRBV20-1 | CSARALGLGNQPQHF | TGCAGTGCTAGAGCCCTGGGACTGGGCAATCAGCCCCAGCATTTT
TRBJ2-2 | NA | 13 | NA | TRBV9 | CASSFRLAGELFF | TGTGCCAGCAGCTTTCGGTTGGCCGGGGAGCTGTTTTTT
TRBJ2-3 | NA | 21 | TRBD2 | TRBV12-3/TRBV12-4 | CASSLPRTGTSGSPHRDTQYF | TGTGCCAGCAGTTTACCTCGGACAGGGACTAGCGGGAGCCCCCACAGGGATACGCAGTATTTT
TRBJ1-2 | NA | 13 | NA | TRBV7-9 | CASSPLPGDGYTF | TGTGCCAGCAGCCCATTACCTGGGGACGGCTACACCTTC
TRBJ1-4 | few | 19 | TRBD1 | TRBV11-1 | CASSSTRDRGRLFDEKLFF | TGTGCCAGCAGCTCTACCCGGGACAGGGGGCGCCTGTTTGATGAAAAACTGTTTTTT
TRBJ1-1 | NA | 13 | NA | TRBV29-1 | CTSSGRGGTEAFF | TGCACCTCCTCCGGGAGGGGCGGGACTGAAGCTTTCTTT
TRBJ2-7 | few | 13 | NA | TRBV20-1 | CSATGPWQYEQYF | TGCAGTGCTACGGGCCCGTGGCAATACGAGCAGTACTTC
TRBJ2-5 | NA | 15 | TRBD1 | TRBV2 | CASSEGPTGAETQYF | TGTGCCAGCAGTGAGGGCCCGACAGGGGCAGAGACCCAGTACTTC
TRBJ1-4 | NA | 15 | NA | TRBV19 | CASSSTAPFGEKLFF | TGTGCCAGTAGTAGCACAGCCCCGTTTGGCGAAAAACTGTTTTTT
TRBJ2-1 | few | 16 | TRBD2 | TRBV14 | CASLGLAGENSYEQFF | TGTGCCAGCCTTGGGCTAGCGGGAGAAAATTCCTATGAGCAGTTCTTC
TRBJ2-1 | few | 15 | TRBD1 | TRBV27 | CASSLGAGGVNEQFF | TGTGCCAGCAGTTTAGGGGCAGGGGGAGTCAATGAGCAGTTCTTC
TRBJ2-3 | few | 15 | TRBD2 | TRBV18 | CASSPGLAVSDTQYF | TGTGCCAGCTCACCAGGACTAGCGGTTTCAGATACGCAGTATTTT
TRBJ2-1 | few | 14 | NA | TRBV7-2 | CASSPGHRSNEQFF | TGTGCCAGCAGCCCGGGACACCGATCCAATGAGCAGTTCTTC
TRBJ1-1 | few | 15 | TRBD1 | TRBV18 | CASSSRTGANTEAFF | TGTGCCAGCTCATCTCGGACAGGAGCAAACACTGAAGCTTTCTTT
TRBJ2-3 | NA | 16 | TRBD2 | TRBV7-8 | CASSYTSGAHTDTQYF | TGTGCCAGCAGCTACACTAGCGGGGCACACACAGATACGCAGTATTTT
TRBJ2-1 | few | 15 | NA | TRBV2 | CASSPRRSSYNEQFF | TGTGCCAGCAGCCCCCGGCGGTCCTCCTACAATGAGCAGTTCTTC
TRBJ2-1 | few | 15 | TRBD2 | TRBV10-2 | CASRLAGERGNEQFF | TGCGCCAGCAGATTAGCGGGAGAGAGGGGTAATGAGCAGTTCTTC